This T cell receptor (beta chain) was obtained from a study of cytomegalovirus exposure and HLA in healthy donors (dated by TCRdb to the late 2010s). With regard to the full study: An earlier analysis of 550 to 700 of the donors reported about 290 Gb of sequence data and roughly 110 million unique TCR beta sequences from about 179 million T cells. To decide whether each TCR beta V gene segment behaved as functional or pseudogenic, an earlier analysis of fewer than 750 of the donors relied on high-throughput TCR beta sequencing. Class I and class II HLA loci were covered by the typing at four-digit resolution. In addition to the first cohort of 666 subjects, a separate validation cohort of 120 different subjects was used. Donor age, sex, ethnicity and CMV serostatus were compiled alongside the repertoire data. About five DR-DQ haplotypes were treated as single units for association and clustering because of strong linkage in the cohort. To study patterns of TCR occurrence, a later analysis re-analyzed previously published TCR beta repertoires from just over 650 donors and added high-resolution HLA genotyping. Among 300 to 500 genotyped donors of the cohort, an average of around 240,000 unique TCR beta nucleotide sequences was sequenced per donor, of which roughly 18% were non-productive. Every repertoire in the discovery cohort had been generated on one and the same sequencing platform. Of the roughly 410 genotyped donors, 80% to 90% were placed in the genetic ancestry cluster associated with self-reported Caucasian donors. In the later analysis, no new phenotypic data were used to find candidate immune exposures; instead, reliance was placed on TCR beta sequences and their occurrence across donors. The number of donors typed differed by locus, with roughly 629-640 for A, B, C, DRB1 and DQB1, 522 for DQA1, under 610 for DPA1, and approximately 470 for DPB1. A later genetic analysis took genome-wide SNP genotypes for about 65% of the 666 donors and used that subset as a discovery cohort. High-throughput TCR immunosequencing, statistical association of individual TCRs with disease status, and machine learning were combined to predict cytomegalovirus infection status. Roughly 300 gigabases of sequencing data and 78 million or so unique TCR sequences were included in an early release covering about 700 HLA-typed donors. The study aimed to test whether signatures of past pathogen exposure could be identified by cataloging public T cell receptors. The T cell repertoires of 666 subjects were profiled by immunosequencing and related to cytomegalovirus serostatus. Results and caveats for the whole study, not just this receptor: A cluster of highly shared sequence variants was judged likely to represent a technical artifact of the sequencing pipeline. A further reported finding was that TCR beta sequences accurately predicted the HLA-A and HLA-B alleles for most subjects in the first cohort. In vitro tests confirmed that three of the cytomegalovirus-associated TCR beta chains recognize cytomegalovirus antigens. According to a later analysis, TCR association rates differed among HLA loci, with DRB1 alleles showing the most associated TCRs and HLA-C alleles showing the fewest. A later analysis found that most CMV-associated TCR beta chains appeared HLA-restricted, with HLA associations seemingly driven largely by CMV exposure. In a later analysis, some 17,000 TCR beta sequences were associated with specific HLA alleles at a false discovery rate of 0.05. Compared with the approximately 670-donor mean, donors in an Asian-associated ancestry cluster had fewer N-insertions in productive TCRs, according to a later genetic analysis. The earlier analysis of nearly 600 of the donors excluded 15 to 20 rarely observed V segments, including chromosome 9 orphons, because counts were too low. This cohort had only TCR beta chains sequenced, and the lack of alpha or paired-chain data limited which features could be detected. The authors suggested that the approach could potentially be generalized to other disease states and immunological phenotypes. An association between a missense DCLRE1C variant and V-gene and J-gene trimming of TCR beta chains was found in a later genetic analysis and replicated in an independent cohort. Linkage disequilibrium might explain the correlated functional status among segregating V segments, but an unknown experimental factor could not be ruled out. Sequencing depth was assumed to be roughly uniform across donors in the presence/absence analyses, though that assumption may not hold. Because some donors lacked HLA typing at each locus, the association tests relied only on the typed subset. A later analysis reported that several top co-occurrence clusters appeared linked to parvovirus B19, influenza, CMV and Epstein-Barr virus. While some public TCRs were present in many individuals, most TCR sequences turned up only very rarely across donors. The 87-base-pair reads could not distinguish some IMGT-functional V segments, including TRBV6-2 and TRBV6-3, so those segments were excluded. An earlier analysis of around 540 of the donors showed that most TCR beta V segments appeared in productive rearrangements either about 87% or about 30% of the time, which broadly matched IMGT annotations. The classifier was reported to diagnose cytomegalovirus status with high specificity and sensitivity in both the original cohort and the validation cohort. The study gave a list of 150 to 200 TCR beta chains associated with cytomegalovirus. In a later analysis, HLA-associated TCR beta chains were found to be more clonally expanded and to have lower generation probabilities than equally common non-associated chains. Assigning TCR associations to individual alleles was difficult when HLA alleles, especially DR and DQ, strongly co-occurred. Immune exposure information for the cohort was limited to CMV serostatus.

As regards this clone: Its antigen remains unidentified. Per-nucleotide qualities are absent, and no much larger clonotype sits a single base away.

The cohort comprised fewer than 750 healthy bone marrow donors. At the time of sampling, every cohort member was nominally healthy, though immune exposures that went unrecorded were likely present. The donor was CMV seronegative and was included in the group of 352 seronegative cohort members. A peripheral blood sample was provided by each donor, and peripheral blood mononuclear cells were used for TCR beta sequencing. The Qiagen DNeasy Blood Extraction Kit was used to extract genomic DNA from the blood cell samples. In the germline V gene (reference sequence), CDR1 corresponds to GTSNPN and CDR2 to SVGIG. The CDR3 sequence holds 13 residues, the cysteine and phenylalanine included. Left in the record is the CDR3 DNA by itself, 39 bases read in frame from the first base. V loses 2 bases of germline sequence and J loses 0 bases, and the interval between the two ends is 8 bases. The method was the immunoSEQ multiplex PCR assay. For the multiplex PCR, a mixture combining 60 forward primers for TCR Vbeta segments and 13 reverse primers for TCR Jbeta segments was used. A multiplex PCR assay on genomic DNA amplified the CDR3 region of rearranged TCR beta genes. The amplified TCR beta libraries were sequenced on the Illumina HiSeq System as 87-base-pair reads. In the paper's pipeline: In a later analysis, roughly 80 million unique TCR beta chains were counted across the 500 to 700 repertoires, and around 10 million of these chains were shared by at least two donors. A nearest-neighbor algorithm error-corrected the raw reads and collapsed the reads into unique sequences, merging closely related sequences to remove PCR and sequencing errors. CDR3 sequences were aligned to IMGT reference sequences to assign V, D and J gene segments. Each retained sequence needed at least a six-nucleotide match to both a V gene segment and a J gene segment. Rearrangements were classified as productive when the CDR3 lacked stop codons and remained in frame with V and J, and all other rearrangements were classified as non-productive. Following IMGT convention, CDR3 was defined as the stretch from the second conserved V-encoded cysteine up to the conserved J-encoded phenylalanine. Sequences without an unambiguous match to a single V gene segment were excluded from the earlier analysis of 500 to 700 of the donors. An earlier analysis of several hundred of the donors called V segments functional above 56.7% productive rearrangements and segregating when the between-donor standard deviation exceeded 5%. A statistical classification framework was built to diagnose cytomegalovirus status from the catalog of TCR beta chain sequences. In a later analysis, V and J genes were assigned by comparing TCR nucleotide sequences against IMGT/GENE-DB human TR gene sequences. In a later analysis, CDR3 sequences and most-parsimonious VDJ recombination scenarios were assigned using the TCRdist pipeline. In a later analysis, each TCR beta chain was defined by its CDR3 amino acid sequence together with its V-gene family, and reads without a unique V-gene family were excluded. A later analysis removed 550 to 650 highly shared, low-generation-probability nucleotide sequences to deal with suspected cross-contamination and a sequencing artifact. For each public chain, a later analysis derived a clonal expansion index from normalized ranks of inferred template counts within each repertoire. A later analysis computed generation probabilities with a VDJ recombination model fitted to out-of-frame rearrangements, and checked the results against IGoR. A later analysis scored TCR-TCR, TCR-HLA and TCR-CMV co-occurrence with hypergeometric tests, applying a repertoire-size bias correction to TCR pairs. A later analysis estimated false discovery rates by permuting HLA or CMV assignments 20 times. In a later analysis, co-occurring TCRs were grouped using DBSCAN, and TCRdist sequence similarity was added for clustering within HLA-allele-positive subsets. Repertoires with fewer than 30,000 or more than 120,000 public chains, plus five repertoires with anomalous nucleotide sharing, were excluded from co-occurrence clustering. TCRdb stores this immuneACCESS table with in-frame sequences only. Part of the clones is absent; in the studies checked, under half of the shortfall reflects unresolved V genes, and no reason is known for the rest. That table supplies the V and J calls and clone size; D and trimming were determined from the DNA. Counted in this sample were 130,000 or so clones; roughly 77% of them appeared once. About 3.5% of the sample goes to the ten largest clones.

This receptor was identified in a man aged 35 to 55 in good health and CMV-seronegative. The chain joins TRBV30 to TRBJ2-7; possibly the D gene is TRBD1, per 6 matching bases. The sample comprised PBMCs. The DNA sequence follows: TGTGCCTGGAGTACAGGGAGCTCCTACGAGCAGTACTTC. Its product reads: CAWSTGSSYEQYF.